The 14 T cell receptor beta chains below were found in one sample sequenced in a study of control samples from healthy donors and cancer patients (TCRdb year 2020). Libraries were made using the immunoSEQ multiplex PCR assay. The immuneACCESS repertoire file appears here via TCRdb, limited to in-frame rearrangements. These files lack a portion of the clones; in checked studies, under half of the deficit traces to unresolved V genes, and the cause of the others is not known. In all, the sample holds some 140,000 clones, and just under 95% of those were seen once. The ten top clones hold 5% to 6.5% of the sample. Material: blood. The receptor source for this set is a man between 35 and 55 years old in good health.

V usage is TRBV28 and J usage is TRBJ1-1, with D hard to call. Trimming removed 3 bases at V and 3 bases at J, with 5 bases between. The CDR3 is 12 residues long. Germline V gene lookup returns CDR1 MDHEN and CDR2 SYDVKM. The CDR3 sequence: CASSLVYTEAFF. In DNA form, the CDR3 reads TGTGCCAGCAGTTTGGTGTACACTGAAGCTTTCTTT.

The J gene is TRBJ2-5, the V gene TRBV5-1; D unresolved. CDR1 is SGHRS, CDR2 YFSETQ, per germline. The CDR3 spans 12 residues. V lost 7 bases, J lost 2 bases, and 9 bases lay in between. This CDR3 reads CASRQDQETQYF. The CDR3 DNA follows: TGCGCCAGCCGGCAGGATCAAGAGACCCAGTACTTC.

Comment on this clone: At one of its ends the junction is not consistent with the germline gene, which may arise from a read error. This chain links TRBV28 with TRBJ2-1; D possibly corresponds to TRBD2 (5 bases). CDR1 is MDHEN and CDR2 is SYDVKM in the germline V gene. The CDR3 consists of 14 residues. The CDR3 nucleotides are TGTGCCAGCAGTTTAAGGTCGCCCGGGATACTTTTCGTCTTC. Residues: CASSLRSPGILFVF. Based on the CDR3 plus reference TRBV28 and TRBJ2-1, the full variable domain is DVKVTQSSRYLVKRTGEKVFLECVQDMDHENMFWYRQDPGLGLRLIYFSYDVKMKEKGDIPEGYSVSREKKERFSLILESASTNQTSMYLCASSLRSPGILFVFGPGTRLTVL.

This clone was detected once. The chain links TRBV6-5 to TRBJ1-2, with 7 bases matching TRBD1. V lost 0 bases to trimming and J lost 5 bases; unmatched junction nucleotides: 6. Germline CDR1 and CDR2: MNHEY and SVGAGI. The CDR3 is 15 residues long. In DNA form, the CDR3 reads TGTGCCAGCAGTTACTCGCCAGGGGGTGGTTATGGCTACACCTTC. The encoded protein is CASSYSPGGGYGYTF.

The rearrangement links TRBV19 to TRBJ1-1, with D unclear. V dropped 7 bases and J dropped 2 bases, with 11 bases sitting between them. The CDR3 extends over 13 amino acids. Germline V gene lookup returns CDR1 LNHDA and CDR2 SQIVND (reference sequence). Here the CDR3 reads CASIPLGNTEAFF. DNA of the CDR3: TGTGCCAGTATACCCCTGGGAAACACTGAAGCTTTCTTT.

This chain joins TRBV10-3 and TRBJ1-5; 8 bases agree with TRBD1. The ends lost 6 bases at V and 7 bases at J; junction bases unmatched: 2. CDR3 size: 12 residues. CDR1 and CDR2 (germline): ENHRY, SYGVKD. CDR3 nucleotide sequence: TGTGCCATCAGCACAGGGGGGCAGCCCCAGCATTTT. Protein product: CAISTGGQPQHF.

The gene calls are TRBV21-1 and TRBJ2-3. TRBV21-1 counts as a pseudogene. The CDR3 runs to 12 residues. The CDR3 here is CASRDGTDTQYF. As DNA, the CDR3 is TGTGCCAGCCGGGACGGCACAGATACGCAGTATTTT.

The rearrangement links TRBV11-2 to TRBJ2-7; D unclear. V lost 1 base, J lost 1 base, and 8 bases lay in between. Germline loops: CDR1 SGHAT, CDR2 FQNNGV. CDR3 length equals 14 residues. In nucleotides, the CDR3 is TGTGCCAGCAGCTTAGGTCACAGTTCCTACGAGCAGTACTTC. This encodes CASSLGHSSYEQYF. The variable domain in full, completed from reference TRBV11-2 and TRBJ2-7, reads EAGVAQSPRYKIIEKRQSVAFWCNPISGHATLYWYQQILGQGPKLLIQFQNNGVVDDSQLPKDRFSAERLKGVDSTLKIQPAKLEDSAVYLCASSLGHSSYEQYFGPGTRLTVT.

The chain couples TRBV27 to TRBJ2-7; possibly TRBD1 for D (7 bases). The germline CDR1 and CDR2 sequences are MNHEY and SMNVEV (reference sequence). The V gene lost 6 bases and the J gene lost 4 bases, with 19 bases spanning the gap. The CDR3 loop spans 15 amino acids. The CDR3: CASRPRGRGDYEQYF. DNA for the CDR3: TGTGCCAGCAGGCCCCGCGGCAGGGGGGATTACGAGCAGTACTTC.

DNA of the CDR3: TGCGCCAGCAGGTTGAATAGCGGGGTGTCCTACAATGAGCAGTTCTTC. This codes for CASRLNSGVSYNEQFF. The V call is TRBV4-1, the J call TRBJ2-1, with 8 nucleotides matching TRBD2. Germline V lookup: CDR1 MGHRA, CDR2 YSYEKL. Trimming took 6 bases from V and 1 from J; bases not matched to a gene: 8. The CDR3 runs to 16 residues.

The CDR3 loop is CASMGQNYEQYF. CDR3 nucleotides: TGTGCCAGCATGGGACAAAACTACGAGCAGTACTTC. The gene calls are TRBV2 and TRBJ2-7, with D maybe TRBD1 (6 bases). Germline values: CDR1 SNHLY, CDR2 FYNNEI. CDR3 length equals 12 residues. The germline V and J ends were trimmed by 7 bases and 3 bases, with 10 bases remaining between them.

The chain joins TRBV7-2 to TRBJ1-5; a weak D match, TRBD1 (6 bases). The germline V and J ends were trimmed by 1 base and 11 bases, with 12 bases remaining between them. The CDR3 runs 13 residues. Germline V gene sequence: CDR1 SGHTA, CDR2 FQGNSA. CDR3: CASSLGGPGAQHF. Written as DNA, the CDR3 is TGTGCCAGCAGCTTAGGGGGGCCTGGGGCCCAGCATTTT.

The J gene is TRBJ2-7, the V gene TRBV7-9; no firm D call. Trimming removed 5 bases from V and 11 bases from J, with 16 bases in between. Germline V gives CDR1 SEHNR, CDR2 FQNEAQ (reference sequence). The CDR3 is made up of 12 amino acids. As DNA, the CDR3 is TGTGCCAGCAGCCGAGAGGCTAGGACGAAGTACTTC. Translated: CASSREARTKYF.

The CDR3 reads CASSPDRSSYNEQFF. The CDR3 DNA reads TGCGCCAGCAGCCCGGACAGGAGCTCCTACAATGAGCAGTTCTTC. The gene calls are TRBV5-1 and TRBJ2-1, with TRBD1 matching over 7 bases. Germline CDR1 and CDR2: SGHRS and YFSETQ. The CDR3 loop spans 15 amino acids. Losses at the gene ends were 4 bases for V and 0 bases for J; bases not matched to a gene: 4. Full variable domain (outside the CDR3, taken from reference TRBV5-1 and TRBJ2-1): KAGVTQTPRYLIKTRGQQVTLSCSPISGHRSVSWYQQTPGQGLQFLFEYFSETQRNKGNFPGRFSGRQFSNSRSEMNVSTLELGDSALYLCASSPDRSSYNEQFFGPGTRLTVL.